This T cell receptor beta chain was identified during a study of blood T cell repertoires in COVID-19. Study at large: Sources were T cells, B-cell-depleted T cells, or PBMCs; the material itself was cDNA or gDNA.

The method was immunoSEQ multiplex PCR; TCRdb's version includes in-frame clones alone and lacks a portion of them. Of 250,000 to 300,000 clones in the sample, roughly 91% were seen once. Trimming removed 4 bases from V and 5 bases from J, with 19 bases in between. The CDR3 extends over 15 amino acids. Germline V gene lookup returns CDR1 SGHNT and CDR2 YYREEE (reference sequence). The TCR originated in a woman between 50 and 59 years old who had been exposed to COVID-19. Sequenced sample: PBMCs or T cells enriched from blood (not recorded which). V and J are TRBV5-4 and TRBJ2-7; maybe TRBD1 (6 bases). DNA of the CDR3: TGTGCCAGCAGCGTACCTGCAGGGGCTCAAAACGAGCAGTACTTC. Translated, it gives CASSVPAGAQNEQYF.